The 9 T cell receptor beta chains reported below all come from one sample, sequenced in a study of T cells in Graves' hyperthyroidism and ophthalmopathy. Using RNA transcripts as the source, TCR beta CDR3 regions were amplified. A first-round RT-PCR of the TCR CDR3 used the HTBI primer set. TCRdb reprocessed the multiplex PCR reads with MiXCR, giving one entry per CDR3 protein. The data show hundreds of thousands of distinct CDR3 sequences, around 15% seen once. Sequencing used blood. These receptors originate from a woman between 18 and 29 years old with Graves' hyperthyroidism.

As regards this clonotype: This may come from a read error, since a much larger clone is one base off. The chain is built from TRBV12-5 and TRBJ2-5; D assignment may be TRBD1 or TRBD2 (5 bases each). The J call may not be correct, given that the DNA end is closer to TRBJ2-1. The CDR3 length is 16 residues. Germline lookup yields CDR1 LGHNT and CDR2 FRNRAP. DNA of the CDR3: TGTGCTAGTGGTTTAGGACTCAGGGTAGGGCAAGAGACCCAGTTCTTC. It translates to CASGLGLRVGQETQFF.

The chain couples TRBV7-9 to TRBJ2-2, with TRBD2 matching 14 bases. Germline CDR1 reads SEHNR; CDR2 reads FQNEAQ (reference sequence). This CDR3 has 18 amino acids. The J segment lost 4 bases and the V segment lost 5 bases, leaving 9 bases of the junction unmatched. The chain's CDR3 is CASSGRLAGGPGTGELFF. The CDR3 nucleotides read TGTGCCAGCAGCGGACGACTAGCGGGAGGGCCGGGCACCGGGGAGCTGTTTTTT.

In this sample, this clonotype turned up many times. This chain links TRBV7-2 with TRBJ2-7; possible D gene TRBD1, 5 bases. This CDR3 spans 13 amino acids. Trimming cost V 2 bases and J 7 bases, with 12 bases left between them. Germline V gives CDR1 SGHTA, CDR2 FQGNSA. In DNA, the CDR3 is TGTGCCAGCAGCTTACAGGGCATGAAGGAGCAGTACTTC. As protein: CASSLQGMKEQYF.

This clonotype was seen only a few times. The gene calls are TRBV6-7 and TRBJ1-2; D unclear. TRBV6-7 is sorted into the ORF group, with uncertain function. V lost 0 bases and J lost 3, with 14 bases in between. The length of the CDR3 is 16 residues. The CDR3 region is CASSYSRETYYYGYTF. The CDR3 nucleotides read TGTGCCAGCAGTTACTCGCGGGAAACCTACTACTATGGCTACACCTTC.

In this sample, this clonotype turned up many times. V and J are TRBV12-3 or TRBV12-4 and TRBJ2-5; D possibly corresponds to TRBD1 (5 bases). Trimming took 7 bases from V and 2 from J, leaving 26 bases between them. The CDR3 totals 18 residues. The CDR3 sequence is CASTLLTILGDHQETQYF. The CDR3 nucleotides read TGTGCCAGCACCCTACTGACGATCCTAGGGGATCATCAAGAGACCCAGTACTTC.

This clonotype has ten or more counts. The rearrangement uses TRBV2 and TRBJ2-2, with 10 bases that match TRBD2. V was clipped by 7 bases and J by 5 bases; unmatched bases: 7. Germline loops: CDR1 SNHLY, CDR2 FYNNEI. The CDR3 sequence is 15 residues long. The CDR3 region has the DNA TGTGCCAGCAAATCCCTAGCGGGAGATACCGGGGAGCTGTTTTTT. Protein product: CASKSLAGDTGELFF.

As concerns this clonotype: The junction departs from germline at one end; a sequencing error may be responsible. The J gene is TRBJ2-2, the V gene TRBV30, with 10 bases matching TRBD2. Germline CDR1 GTSNPN, CDR2 SVGIG (reference sequence). This CDR3 has 13 amino acids. The CDR3 protein is CACLLGGRTSGLF. The DNA of the CDR3 is TGTGCCTGTCTTCTCGGCGGGAGGACTAGCGGTCTTTTT.

This chain links TRBV4-1 with TRBJ1-4, with D possibly being TRBD1 (5 bases). V was pared by 6 bases and J by 6 bases, with 17 bases between. Germline CDR1 and CDR2: MGHRA and YSYEKL. This CDR3 spans 15 amino acids. The DNA of the CDR3 is TGCGCCAGCAGGCGAGTGGTGTTGGGGGATGAAAAACTGTTTTTT. It encodes CASRRVVLGDEKLFF.

In its sample, this clonotype was seen many times. The chain employs TRBV20-1 and TRBJ2-7, with no clear D. Germline V CDR1 and CDR2: DFQATT, SNEGSKA (reference sequence). The CDR3 runs 15 residues. V lost 0 bases and J lost 0, with 12 bases in between. This CDR3 reads CSARDPGGSSYEQYF. The CDR3 coding sequence is TGCAGTGCTAGAGATCCCGGCGGCAGCTCCTACGAGCAGTACTTC.